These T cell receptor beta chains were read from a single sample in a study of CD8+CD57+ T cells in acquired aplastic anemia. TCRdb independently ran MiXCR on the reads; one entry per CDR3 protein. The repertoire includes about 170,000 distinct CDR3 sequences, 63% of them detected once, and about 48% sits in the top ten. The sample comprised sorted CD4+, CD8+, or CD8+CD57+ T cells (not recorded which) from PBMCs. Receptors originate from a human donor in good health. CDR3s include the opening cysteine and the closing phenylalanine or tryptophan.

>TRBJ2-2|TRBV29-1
CSVRALRDTGELFF
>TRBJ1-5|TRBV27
CASSTSNQPQHF
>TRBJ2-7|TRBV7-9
CASSLAPLSFLSYEQYF
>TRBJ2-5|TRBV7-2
CASSLVRTGQETQYF
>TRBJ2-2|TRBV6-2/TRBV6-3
CASSALARGTGELFF
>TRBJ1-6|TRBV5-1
CASSLGDRDNSPLHF
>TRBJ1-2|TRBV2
CASSGVSTYGYTF
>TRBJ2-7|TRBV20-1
CSASRRLAHEQYF
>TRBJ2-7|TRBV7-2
CASSLAGTSGGYEQYF
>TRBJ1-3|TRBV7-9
CASSWDSGNTIYF
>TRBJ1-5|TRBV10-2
CASSESNYGRDQPQHF
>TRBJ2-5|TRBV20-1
CSALIQGQPETQYF
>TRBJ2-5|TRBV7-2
CASSSTSLRETQYF
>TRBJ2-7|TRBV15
CATSRDRRRSYEQYF
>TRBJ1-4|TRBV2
CASNRGPDNEKLFF
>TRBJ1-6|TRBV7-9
CASSVYNSPLHF
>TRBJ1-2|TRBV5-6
CASSLADRYYGYTF